This T cell receptor beta chain came from a study of blood T cell repertoires in COVID-19. Turning to the study itself: Whether acute or convalescent, the COVID-19 samples came from the United States, Italy and Spain. PBMCs, B-cell-depleted T cells, or T cells were the source of the cDNA or gDNA that made up the material.

The CDR3 spans 16 residues. The ends lost 4 bases at V and 8 bases at J; junction bases unmatched: 14. Germline V lookup: CDR1 LNHDA, CDR2 SQIVND (reference sequence). Authors' processing steps: Reference gene primer amplification yielded estimated nucleated cell counts. Sequencing used immunoSEQ multiplex PCR; TCRdb keeps in-frame clones, though not all of them. V, J and clone size were drawn from that table, and D and trimming were deduced from the DNA. Seen here are 110,000 to 150,000 clones, 85% observed once, and the top ten hold roughly 2.9%. This clone was picked up one time. This receptor was obtained from a man aged 50-59 years with acute or convalescent COVID-19. The V and J genes are TRBV19 and TRBJ2-4; 7 positions match TRBD1. The sample was peripheral blood. CDR3 bases: TGTGCCAGTAGTAAGCTTTACAGGGGCACGAAAGACATTCAGTACTTC. Translated, it gives CASSKLYRGTKDIQYF.